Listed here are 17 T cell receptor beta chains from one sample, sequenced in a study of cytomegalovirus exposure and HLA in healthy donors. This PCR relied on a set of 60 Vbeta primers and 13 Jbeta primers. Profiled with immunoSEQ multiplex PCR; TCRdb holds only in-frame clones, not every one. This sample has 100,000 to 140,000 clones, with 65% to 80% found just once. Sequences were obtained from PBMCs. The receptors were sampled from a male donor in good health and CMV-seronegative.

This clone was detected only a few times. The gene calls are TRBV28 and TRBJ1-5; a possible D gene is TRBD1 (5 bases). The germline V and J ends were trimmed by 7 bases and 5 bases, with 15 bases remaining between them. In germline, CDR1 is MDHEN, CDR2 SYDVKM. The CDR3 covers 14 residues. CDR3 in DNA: TGTGCCAGCAAGCAGGGTTTTGGAGATCAGCCCCAGCATTTT. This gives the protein CASKQGFGDQPQHF.

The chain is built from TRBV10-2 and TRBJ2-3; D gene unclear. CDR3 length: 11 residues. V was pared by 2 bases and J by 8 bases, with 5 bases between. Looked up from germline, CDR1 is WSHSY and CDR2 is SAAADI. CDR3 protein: CASSERSTQYF. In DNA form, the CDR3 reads TGCGCCAGCAGTGAGCGGAGTACGCAGTATTTT.

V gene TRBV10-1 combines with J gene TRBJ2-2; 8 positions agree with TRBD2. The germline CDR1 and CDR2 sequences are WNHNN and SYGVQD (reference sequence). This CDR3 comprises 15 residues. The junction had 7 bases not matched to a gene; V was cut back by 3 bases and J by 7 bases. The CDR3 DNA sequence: TGCGCCAGCAGTGATGTAGCGGGACTTCGCGGGGAGCTGTTTTTT. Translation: CASSDVAGLRGELFF.

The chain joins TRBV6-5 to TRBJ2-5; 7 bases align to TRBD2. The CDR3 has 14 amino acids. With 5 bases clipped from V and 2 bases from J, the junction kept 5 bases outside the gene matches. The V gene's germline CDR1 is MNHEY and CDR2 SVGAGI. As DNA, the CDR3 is TGTGCCAGCAGTCCTAGCGGAGCGCAAGAGACCCAGTACTTC. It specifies CASSPSGAQETQYF.

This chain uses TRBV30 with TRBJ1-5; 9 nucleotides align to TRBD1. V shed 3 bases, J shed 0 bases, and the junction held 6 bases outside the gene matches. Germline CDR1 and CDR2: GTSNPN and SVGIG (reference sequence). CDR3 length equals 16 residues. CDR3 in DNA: TGTGCCTGGAGCCGAAGGGACAGGGATAGCAATCAGCCCCAGCATTTT. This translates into CAWSRRDRDSNQPQHF.

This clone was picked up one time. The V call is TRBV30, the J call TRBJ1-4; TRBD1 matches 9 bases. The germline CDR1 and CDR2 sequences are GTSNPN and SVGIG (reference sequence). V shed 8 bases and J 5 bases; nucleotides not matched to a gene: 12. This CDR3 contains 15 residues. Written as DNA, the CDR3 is TGTGCCGCCAGGAAACCGGGACAGGGCAATGAAAAACTGTTTTTT. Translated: CAARKPGQGNEKLFF.

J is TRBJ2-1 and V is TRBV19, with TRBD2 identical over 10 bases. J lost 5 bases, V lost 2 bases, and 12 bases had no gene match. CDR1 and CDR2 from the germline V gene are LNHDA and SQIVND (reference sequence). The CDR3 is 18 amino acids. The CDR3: CASSILAGAPTGDNEQFF. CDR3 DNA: TGTGCCAGTAGTATACTAGCGGGGGCGCCAACCGGAGACAATGAGCAGTTCTTC.

The chain's CDR3 is CATSRDLTGNQPQHF. The DNA of the CDR3 is TGTGCCACCAGCAGAGATCTAACTGGCAATCAGCCCCAGCATTTT. The rearrangement joins TRBV15 to TRBJ1-5; D ambiguous. V gave up 0 bases and J gave up 2 bases, with 8 bases separating them. The germline CDR1 and CDR2 sequences are LNHNV and YYDKDF (reference sequence). The CDR3 sequence is 15 residues long.

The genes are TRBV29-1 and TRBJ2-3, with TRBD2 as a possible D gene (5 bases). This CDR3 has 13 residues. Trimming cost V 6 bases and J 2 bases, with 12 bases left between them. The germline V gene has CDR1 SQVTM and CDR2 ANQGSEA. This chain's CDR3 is CSVALANTDTQYF. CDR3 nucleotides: TGCAGCGTAGCTCTAGCAAACACAGATACGCAGTATTTT.

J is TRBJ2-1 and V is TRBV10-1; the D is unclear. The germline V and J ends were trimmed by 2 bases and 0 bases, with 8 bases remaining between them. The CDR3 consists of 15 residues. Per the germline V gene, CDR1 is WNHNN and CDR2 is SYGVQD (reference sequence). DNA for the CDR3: TGCGCCAGCAGTGAGCGCGGTAGCTCCTACAATGAGCAGTTCTTC. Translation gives CASSERGSSYNEQFF.

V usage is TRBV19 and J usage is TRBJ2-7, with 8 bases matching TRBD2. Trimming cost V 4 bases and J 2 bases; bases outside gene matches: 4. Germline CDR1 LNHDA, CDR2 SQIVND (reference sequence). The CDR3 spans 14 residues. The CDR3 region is CASSSLAGTYEQYF. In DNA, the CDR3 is TGTGCCAGTAGTAGCTTAGCGGGGACCTACGAGCAGTACTTC.

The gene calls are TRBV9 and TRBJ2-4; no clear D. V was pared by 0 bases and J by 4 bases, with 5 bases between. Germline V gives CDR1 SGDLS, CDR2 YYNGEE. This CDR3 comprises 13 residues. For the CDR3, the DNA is TGTGCCAGCAGCGTAGATCCGAAAAACATTCAGTACTTC. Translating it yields CASSVDPKNIQYF.

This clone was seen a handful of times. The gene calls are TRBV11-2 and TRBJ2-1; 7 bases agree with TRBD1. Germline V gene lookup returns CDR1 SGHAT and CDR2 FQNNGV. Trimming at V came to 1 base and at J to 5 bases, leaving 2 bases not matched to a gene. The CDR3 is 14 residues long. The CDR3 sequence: CASSLVQGHNEQFF. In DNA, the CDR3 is TGTGCCAGCAGCTTAGTACAGGGGCACAATGAGCAGTTCTTC.

The CDR3 loop reads CASSATKIGNEQFF. The CDR3 DNA follows: TGTGCCAGCAGTGCCACCAAGATCGGCAATGAGCAGTTCTTC. V gene TRBV25-1 combines with J gene TRBJ2-1, with D unclear. Germline V CDR1 and CDR2: MGHDK, SYGVNS. V lost 4 bases to trimming and J lost 6 bases, with 13 bases between them. The CDR3 totals 14 residues.

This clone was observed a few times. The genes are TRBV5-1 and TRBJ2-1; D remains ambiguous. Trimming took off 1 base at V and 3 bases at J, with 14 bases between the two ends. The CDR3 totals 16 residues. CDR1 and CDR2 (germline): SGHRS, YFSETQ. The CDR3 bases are TGCGCCAGCAGCTTGTTTCAGGAACCCTACTACAATGAGCAGTTCTTC. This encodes CASSLFQEPYYNEQFF.

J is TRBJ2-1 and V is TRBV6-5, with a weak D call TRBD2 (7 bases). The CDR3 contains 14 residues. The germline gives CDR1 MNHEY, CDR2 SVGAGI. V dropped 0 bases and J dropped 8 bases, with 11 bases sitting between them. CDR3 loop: CASSYSRGGDEQFF. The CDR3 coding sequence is TGTGCCAGCAGTTACTCGAGGGGGGGCGATGAGCAGTTCTTC.

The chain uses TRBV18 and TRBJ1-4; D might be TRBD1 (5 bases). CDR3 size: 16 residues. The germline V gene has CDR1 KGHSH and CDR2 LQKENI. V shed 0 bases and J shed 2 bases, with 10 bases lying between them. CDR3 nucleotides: TGTGCCAGCTCACCACCAGTTCGGGGGACTAATGAAAAACTGTTTTTT. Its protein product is CASSPPVRGTNEKLFF. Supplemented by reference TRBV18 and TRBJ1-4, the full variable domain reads NAGVMQNPRHLVRRRGQEARLRCSPMKGHSHVYWYRQLPEEGLKFMVYLQKENIIDESGMPKERFSAEFPKEGPSILRIQQVVRGDSAAYFCASSPPVRGTNEKLFFGSGTQLSVL.